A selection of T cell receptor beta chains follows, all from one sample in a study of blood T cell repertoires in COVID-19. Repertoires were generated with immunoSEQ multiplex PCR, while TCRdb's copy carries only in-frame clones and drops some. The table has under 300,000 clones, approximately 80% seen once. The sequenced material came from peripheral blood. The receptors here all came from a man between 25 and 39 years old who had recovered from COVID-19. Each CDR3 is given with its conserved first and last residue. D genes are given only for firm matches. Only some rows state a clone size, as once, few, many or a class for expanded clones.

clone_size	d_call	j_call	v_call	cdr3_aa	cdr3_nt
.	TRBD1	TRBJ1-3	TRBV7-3	CASSLDRAIGNTIYF	TGTGCCAGCAGCTTGGACAGGGCGATTGGAAACACCATATATTTT
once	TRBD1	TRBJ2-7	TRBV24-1	CATSDGDSHEQYF	TGTGCCACCAGTGATGGGGACAGTCACGAGCAGTACTTC
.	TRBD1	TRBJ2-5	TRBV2	CASFPGTGRLNQETQYF	TGTGCCAGCTTCCCCGGGACAGGGCGATTAAACCAAGAGACCCAGTACTTC
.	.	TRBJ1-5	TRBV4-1	CASSQAGNQPQHF	TGCGCCAGCAGCCAAGCCGGCAATCAGCCCCAGCATTTT
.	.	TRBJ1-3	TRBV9	CASSVSGVTYGNTIYF	TGTGCCAGCAGCGTATCCGGGGTAACCTATGGAAACACCATATATTTT
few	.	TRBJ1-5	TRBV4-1	CASSPTVFQPQHF	TGCGCCAGCAGCCCCACTGTATTTCAGCCCCAGCATTTT
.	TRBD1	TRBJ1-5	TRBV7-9	CASSSWTGGNSNQPQHF	TGTGCCAGCAGCTCGTGGACAGGGGGCAATAGCAATCAGCCCCAGCATTTT
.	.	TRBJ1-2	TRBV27	CATSSNYGYTF	TGTGCCACATCTAGTAACTATGGCTACACCTTC
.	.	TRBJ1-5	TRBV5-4	CASSLGGNSNQPQHF	TGTGCCAGCAGCTTGGGAGGTAATAGCAATCAGCCCCAGCATTTT
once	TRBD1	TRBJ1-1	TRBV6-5	CASSYRAGGSNTEAFF	TGTGCCAGCAGTTACAGGGCAGGGGGATCGAACACTGAAGCTTTCTTT
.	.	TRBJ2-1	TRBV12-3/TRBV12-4	CASLRTNNEQFF	TGTGCCAGCCTTCGGACAAACAATGAGCAGTTCTTC
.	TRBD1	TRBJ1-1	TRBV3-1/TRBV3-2	CASGRGGTGTEAFF	TGTGCCAGCGGTAGAGGGGGCACGGGAACTGAAGCTTTCTTT
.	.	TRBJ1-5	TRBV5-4	CASSFGGQGQPQHF	TGTGCCAGCAGCTTTGGGGGCCAGGGTCAGCCCCAGCATTTT
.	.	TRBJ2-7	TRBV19	CASSRLRIYEQYF	TGTGCCAGTAGCAGACTTAGAATCTACGAGCAGTACTTC
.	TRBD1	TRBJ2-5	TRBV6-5	CASSRDRGLEETQYF	TGTGCCAGCAGTCGGGACAGGGGACTCGAAGAGACCCAGTACTTC
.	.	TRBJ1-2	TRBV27	CASSLNARTNYGYTF	TGTGCCAGCAGTTTAAATGCCAGAACTAACTATGGCTACACCTTC
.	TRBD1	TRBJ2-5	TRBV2	CASSASTGTGLETQYF	TGTGCCAGCAGTGCCTCCACCGGGACAGGGCTCGAGACCCAGTACTTC
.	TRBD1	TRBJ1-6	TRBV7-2	CASSLATGVGSPLHF	TGTGCCAGCAGCTTAGCGACAGGGGTCGGTTCACCCCTCCACTTT
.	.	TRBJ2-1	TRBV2	CASKGYNEQFF	TGTGCCAGCAAGGGGTACAATGAGCAGTTCTTC
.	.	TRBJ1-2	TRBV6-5	CASSYSFRGSYNGYTF	TGTGCCAGCAGTTACTCCTTCAGGGGCAGTTATAATGGCTACACCTTC
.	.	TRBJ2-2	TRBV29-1	CSATARGAVGELFF	TGCAGCGCAACCGCCCGGGGGGCGGTCGGGGAGCTGTTTTTT
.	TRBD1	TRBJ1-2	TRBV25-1	CASSVTGLGGGYTF	TGTGCCAGCAGTGTGACAGGGTTGGGAGGTGGCTACACCTTC
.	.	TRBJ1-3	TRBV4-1	CASSQEAGFGNTIYF	TGCGCCAGCAGCCAAGAGGCGGGGTTTGGAAACACCATATATTTT
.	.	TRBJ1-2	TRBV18	CATASGTNYGYTF	TGTGCCACTGCGTCCGGGACTAACTATGGCTACACCTTC
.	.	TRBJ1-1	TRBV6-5	CAGAGQMNTEAFF	TGTGCCGGAGCAGGACAGATGAACACTGAAGCTTTCTTT
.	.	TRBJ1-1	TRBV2	CASSKTGMNTEAFF	TGTGCCAGCAGTAAGACAGGTATGAACACTGAAGCTTTCTTT
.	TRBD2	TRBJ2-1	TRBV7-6	CASSFRGTSGHSYNEQFF	TGTGCCAGCAGCTTTAGGGGGACTAGCGGACACTCCTACAATGAGCAGTTCTTC
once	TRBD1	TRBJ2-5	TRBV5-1	CASSPGQGSETQYF	TGCGCCAGCAGCCCCGGACAGGGGTCAGAGACCCAGTACTTC
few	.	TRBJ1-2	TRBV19	CASSIKGLLNYGYTF	TGTGCCAGTAGTATTAAGGGGTTACTTAACTATGGCTACACCTTC
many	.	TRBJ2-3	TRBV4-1	CASSQDPPGTDTQYF	TGCGCCAGCAGCCAAGATCCCCCGGGCACAGATACGCAGTATTTT
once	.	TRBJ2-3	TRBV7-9	CASSLPLDTQYF	TGTGCCAGCAGCTTACCTCTAGATACGCAGTATTTT
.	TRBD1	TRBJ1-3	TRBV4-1	CASRRIGTGASGNTIYF	TGCGCCAGCAGACGTATCGGGACAGGGGCTTCTGGAAACACCATATATTTT
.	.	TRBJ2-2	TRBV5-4	CASSPPGQGYTGELFF	TGTGCCAGCAGCCCCCCGGGGCAGGGGTACACCGGGGAGCTGTTTTTT
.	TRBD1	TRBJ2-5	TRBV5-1	CASSTGTGEETQYF	TGCGCCAGCAGCACCGGGACAGGGGAAGAGACCCAGTACTTC
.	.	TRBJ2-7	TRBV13	CASSLSGSGEQYF	TGTGCCAGCAGCTTGTCGGGTAGTGGCGAGCAGTACTTC
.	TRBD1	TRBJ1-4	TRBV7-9	CASSLRGGFANEKLFF	TGTGCCAGCAGCTTAAGAGGGGGCTTTGCTAATGAAAAACTGTTTTTT
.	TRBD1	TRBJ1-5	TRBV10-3	CAISDPDRGNQPQHF	TGTGCCATCAGTGACCCAGACAGGGGGAATCAGCCCCAGCATTTT
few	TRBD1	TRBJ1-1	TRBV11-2	CASSSQGGTEAFF	TGTGCCAGCAGCTCGCAGGGGGGCACTGAAGCTTTCTTT
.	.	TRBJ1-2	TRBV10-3	CAISLRRDLYGYTF	TGTGCCATCAGTCTCAGGAGGGACCTCTATGGCTACACCTTC
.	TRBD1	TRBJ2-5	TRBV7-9	CASSLGDRGRRETQYF	TGTGCCAGCAGCTTAGGGGACAGGGGGCGGAGGGAGACCCAGTACTTC
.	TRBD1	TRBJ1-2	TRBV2	CASSSDRYYGYTF	TGTGCCAGCAGTTCGGACAGGTACTATGGCTACACCTTC
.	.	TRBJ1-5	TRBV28	CVTYEVGHSNQPQHF	TGTGTAACTTACGAGGTGGGTCATAGCAATCAGCCCCAGCATTTT
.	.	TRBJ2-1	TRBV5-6	CASRPQVSSYNEQFF	TGTGCCAGCAGACCACAGGTGAGCTCCTACAATGAGCAGTTCTTC
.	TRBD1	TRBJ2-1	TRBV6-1	CASSGTGGPSSYNEQFF	TGTGCCAGCAGTGGCACAGGGGGCCCGAGCTCCTACAATGAGCAGTTCTTC
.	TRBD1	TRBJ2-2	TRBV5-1	CASSPGTDTGELFF	TGCGCCAGCAGCCCCGGGACAGACACCGGGGAGCTGTTTTTT
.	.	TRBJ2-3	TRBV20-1	CSAGTPRGQYF	TGCAGTGCTGGGACTCCCCGAGGGCAGTATTTT
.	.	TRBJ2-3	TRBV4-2	CASSQDRWSSAPDTQYF	TGTGCCAGCAGCCAAGATCGGTGGTCTAGCGCGCCAGATACGCAGTATTTT
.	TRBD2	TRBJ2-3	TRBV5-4	CASSLRGGPADTQYF	TGTGCCAGCAGCTTGCGGGGGGGTCCCGCAGATACGCAGTATTTT
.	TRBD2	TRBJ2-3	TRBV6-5	CASRPLPGGTQYF	TGTGCCAGCAGACCGCTCCCGGGGGGGACGCAGTATTTT
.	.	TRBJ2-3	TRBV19	CASSILPTGGPGTDTQYF	TGTGCCAGTAGTATACTCCCAACCGGGGGACCTGGTACAGATACGCAGTATTTT
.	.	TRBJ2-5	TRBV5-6	CASSPQGQETQYF	TGTGCCAGCAGCCCACAGGGCCAAGAGACCCAGTACTTC